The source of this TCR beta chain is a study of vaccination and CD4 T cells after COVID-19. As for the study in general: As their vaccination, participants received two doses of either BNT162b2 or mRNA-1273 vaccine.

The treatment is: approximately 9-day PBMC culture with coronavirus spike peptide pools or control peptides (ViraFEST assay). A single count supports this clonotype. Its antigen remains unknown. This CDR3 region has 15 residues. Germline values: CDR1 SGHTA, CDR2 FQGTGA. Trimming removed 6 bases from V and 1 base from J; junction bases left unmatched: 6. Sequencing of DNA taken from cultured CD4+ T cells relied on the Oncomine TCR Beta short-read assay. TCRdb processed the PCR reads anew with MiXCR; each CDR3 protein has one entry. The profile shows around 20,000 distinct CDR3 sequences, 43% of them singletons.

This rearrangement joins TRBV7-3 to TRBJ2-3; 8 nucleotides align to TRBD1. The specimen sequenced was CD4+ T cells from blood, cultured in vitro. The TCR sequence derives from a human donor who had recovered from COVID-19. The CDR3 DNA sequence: TGTGCCAGCAGTTATGCGGGACAGGGCACAGATACGCAGTATTTT. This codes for CASSYAGQGTDTQYF.